This passage covers 22 T cell receptor beta chains from one sample sequenced in a study of CD8 T cells in ankylosing spondylitis. Which antigens these TCRs recognize remains unknown. TCRdb called the 5' RACE reads again in MiXCR, with one record for every CDR3 protein. The data show approximately 540,000 distinct CDR3 sequences, 12% seen once. The study, taken as a whole, reports: The study identified a TCR beta motif of about eight highly homologous variants that appeared characteristic of ankylosing spondylitis blood.

The source material was blood, either unsorted or a sorted T cell fraction (not recorded which). The receptors derive from a male donor with ankylosing spondylitis.

This clonotype was observed a few times. The DNA for the CDR3 is TGTGCCAGCAGTACGGGACACTACAATGAGCAGTTCTTC. Translation: CASSTGHYNEQFF. The J gene is TRBJ2-1, the V gene TRBV6-1; D is possibly TRBD1 (6 bases). This CDR3 contains 13 residues. V gave up 5 bases and J gave up 3 bases, with 8 bases separating them. Germline CDR1 and CDR2: MNHNS and SASEGT.

This clonotype occurred a few times. This chain uses TRBV11-1 with TRBJ2-6; D is possibly TRBD1 (6 bases). Germline assignment: CDR1 SGHAT and CDR2 FQDESV (reference sequence). The CDR3 runs to 20 residues. V was trimmed by 2 bases and J by 1 base, leaving 21 bases between them. DNA for the CDR3: TGTGCCAGCAGCTTATTTTCCGACCCGACAGGCCAGTCTGGGGCCAACGTCCTGACTTTC. This codes for CASSLFSDPTGQSGANVLTF.

The gene calls are TRBV14 and TRBJ2-1; 12 bases align to TRBD2. Per germline, CDR1 SGHDN and CDR2 FVKESK. The CDR3 consists of 18 residues. Trimming cost V 2 bases and J 6 bases; bases outside gene matches: 11. As DNA, the CDR3 is TGTGCCAGCAGCCAACCGGGACTAGCGGGCGCTTGGGGCAATGAGCAGTTCTTC. Translated, it gives CASSQPGLAGAWGNEQFF. Using reference TRBV14 and TRBJ2-1 for the parts outside the CDR3, the full variable domain is EAGVTQFPSHSVIEKGQTVTLRCDPISGHDNLYWYRRVMGKEIKFLLHFVKESKQDESGMPNNRFLAERTGGTYSTLKVQPAELEDSGVYFCASSQPGLAGAWGNEQFFGPGTRLTVL.

In its sample, this clonotype was seen many times. The gene calls are TRBV29-1 and TRBJ2-1, with D possibly being TRBD1 (5 bases). The ends were cut back, 4 bases at V and 9 bases at J, with 13 bases in the middle. The CDR3 sequence is 12 residues long. Germline CDR1 reads SQVTM; CDR2 reads ANQGSEA. The CDR3 here is CSVGAGKVEQFF. CDR3 in DNA: TGCAGCGTTGGTGCAGGGAAGGTTGAGCAGTTCTTC.

This clonotype was observed a single time. This chain joins TRBV19 and TRBJ1-5; 9 bases are a match to TRBD1. V lost 3 bases and J lost 8; bases outside the gene matches: 8. The CDR3 loop spans 15 amino acids. The germline CDR1 and CDR2 sequences are LNHDA and SQIVND (reference sequence). CDR3 sequence: CASSITTGGYEPQHF. The DNA for the CDR3 is TGTGCCAGTAGTATTACAACAGGGGGCTATGAGCCCCAGCATTTT.

This clonotype came up many times. The rearrangement uses TRBV4-2 and TRBJ2-1; 7 nucleotides match TRBD2. V lost 5 bases and J lost 7; bases outside the gene matches: 11. The CDR3 runs to 15 residues. Germline-derived CDR1 and CDR2 are LGHNA and YNFKEQ. The CDR3 sequence: CASSTPGTTFNEQFF. The CDR3 DNA is TGTGCCAGCAGCACACCCGGGACTACATTTAATGAGCAGTTCTTC.

The J gene is TRBJ1-5, the V gene TRBV20-1; the match to TRBD1 covers 9 bases. Germline trimming cut 5 bases from V and 6 bases from J; bases unmatched to any gene: 5. Germline V gene data show CDR1 as DFQATT and CDR2 as SNEGSKA (reference sequence). The CDR3 contains 13 residues. The CDR3 nucleotides are TGCAGTGCTCTGGACAGGGGAGGTCAGCCCCAGCATTTT. It specifies CSALDRGGQPQHF.

The J gene is TRBJ1-2, the V gene TRBV27, with D possibly being TRBD1 (5 bases). Germline assignment: CDR1 MNHEY and CDR2 SMNVEV (reference sequence). V lost 6 bases and J lost 0, with 11 bases in between. The CDR3 sequence is 14 residues long. As DNA, the CDR3 is TGTGCCAGCAGCCCCCGGGGCCCTAACTATGGCTACACCTTC. Its protein is CASSPRGPNYGYTF.

A word on this clonotype: Just one base apart from a much larger clone, this may be a read error. This chain links TRBV12-3 or TRBV12-4 with TRBJ2-1, with D tentatively TRBD2 (5 bases). The CDR3 spans 13 residues. CDR3 sequence (DNA): TGTGCCAGCGGTTTAAACTCCGGGATTGAGCAGTTCTTC. Residues: CASGLNSGIEQFF.

This clonotype came up many times. The chain has TRBV12-3 or TRBV12-4 and TRBJ2-3, with a tentative D call TRBD1 (5 bases). Trimming left V 6 bases short and J 0 bases short, with 7 bases between. The CDR3 loop spans 13 amino acids. CDR3 coding DNA: TGTGCCAGCAGGTCAGGGAGCACAGATACGCAGTATTTT. The encoded protein is CASRSGSTDTQYF.

This clonotype was detected a few times. The chain couples TRBV5-1 to TRBJ2-1; D may be TRBD1 (6 bases). CDR1 is SGHRS, CDR2 YFSETQ, per germline. The CDR3 sequence is 15 residues long. V dropped 4 bases and J dropped 7 bases, with 18 bases sitting between them. CDR3 DNA: TGCGCCAGCAGCCCGGACAGAAGCTTACCGAATGAGCAGTTCTTC. Translating it yields CASSPDRSLPNEQFF. The full variable domain, completed using reference TRBV5-1 and TRBJ2-1, is KAGVTQTPRYLIKTRGQQVTLSCSPISGHRSVSWYQQTPGQGLQFLFEYFSETQRNKGNFPGRFSGRQFSNSRSEMNVSTLELGDSALYLCASSPDRSLPNEQFFGPGTRLTVL.

This clonotype came up many times. The V call is TRBV20-1, the J call TRBJ2-5; unclear D gene. The germline V gene has CDR1 DFQATT and CDR2 SNEGSKA (reference sequence). V was trimmed by 1 base and J by 1 base, leaving 7 bases between them. CDR3 length equals 13 residues. This chain's CDR3 is CSARAIPQETQYF. In DNA form, the CDR3 reads TGCAGTGCTAGAGCCATCCCCCAAGAGACCCAGTACTTC.

The CDR3 bases are TGTGCCAGCAGCCAATTGGGTGGCGACGAGCAGTACTTC. Translating gives CASSQLGGDEQYF. V gene TRBV4-2 combines with J gene TRBJ2-7; D not resolved. Trimming took off 2 bases at V and 5 bases at J, with 10 bases between the two ends. Germline-derived CDR1 and CDR2 are LGHNA and YNFKEQ. CDR3 length equals 13 residues.

This clonotype came up many times. The rearrangement joins TRBV4-1 to TRBJ2-3; no definite D call. Germline V gene sequence: CDR1 MGHRA, CDR2 YSYEKL. This CDR3 spans 16 amino acids. The ends were cut back, 1 base at V and 1 base at J, with 12 bases in the middle. The CDR3 DNA reads as TGCGCCAGCAGCCAAGTGGTGGAACACGGCACAGATACGCAGTATTTT. It is translated as CASSQVVEHGTDTQYF.

This clonotype was counted ten times or more. V usage is TRBV12-3 or TRBV12-4 and J usage is TRBJ1-5; no clear D. Trimming cost V 7 bases and J 9 bases, with 13 bases left between them. This CDR3 region has 12 residues. The CDR3 DNA follows: TGTGCCAGCACCCAGCCCGGCGGGCCCCAGCATTTT. Its protein is CASTQPGGPQHF.

The V gene is TRBV20-1, the J gene TRBJ2-1; tentatively, D is TRBD2 (6 bases). This CDR3 contains 15 residues. The V gene's germline CDR1 is DFQATT and CDR2 SNEGSKA (reference sequence). V was trimmed by 1 base and J by 2 bases, leaving 12 bases between them. CDR3 sequence: CSARAGEGTYNEQFF. The CDR3 nucleotides read TGCAGTGCTAGAGCGGGAGAGGGGACCTACAATGAGCAGTTCTTC.

The chain links TRBV12-3 or TRBV12-4 to TRBJ2-3; TRBD2 is a possible D gene (6 bases). V was pared by 5 bases and J by 6 bases, with 15 bases between. The length of the CDR3 is 14 residues. For the CDR3, the DNA is TGTGCCAGCAGTCTGAGTTGGGGGAGGGATACGCAGTATTTT. It is translated as CASSLSWGRDTQYF.

The rearrangement links TRBV5-1 to TRBJ2-1, with D perhaps matching TRBD1 (6 bases). Trimming took off 4 bases at V and 8 bases at J, with 19 bases between the two ends. Germline-derived CDR1 and CDR2 are SGHRS and YFSETQ. The CDR3 contains 15 residues. Here the CDR3 DNA reads TGCGCCAGCAGCGTAACCTGGGAACCAGGGGATGAGCAGTTCTTC. Translation: CASSVTWEPGDEQFF.

As regards this clonotype: This is likely an artifact of a read error, given a far larger clone one base away. The chain employs TRBV27 and TRBJ2-7; no definite D call. Germline assignment: CDR1 MNHEY and CDR2 SMNVEV (reference sequence). The CDR3 is 11 residues long. V lost 5 bases and J 3 bases, leaving 5 bases between the germline ends. The CDR3 nucleotides are TGTGCCAGCAGTAACGGCTACGAGCAGTACTTC. This sequence encodes CASSNGYEQYF.

This clonotype was picked up many times. The chain carries TRBV12-3 or TRBV12-4 and TRBJ1-2, with 7 bases lining up with TRBD1. The CDR3 is 13 residues long. With 5 bases clipped from V and 4 bases from J, the junction kept 4 bases outside the gene matches. The CDR3 sequence: CASSGDSSYGYTF. CDR3 DNA: TGTGCCAGCAGTGGGGACAGCAGCTATGGCTACACCTTC.

Only a few counts were recorded for this clonotype. The chain combines TRBV12-3 or TRBV12-4 with TRBJ2-1, with 7 bases lining up with TRBD2. V trimming: 3 bases; J trimming: 10 bases; junction bases outside the gene matches: 9. The CDR3 sequence is 14 residues long. The CDR3 coding sequence is TGTGCCAGCAGTTTCGGCCTAGCGGACGGGGAGCAGTTCTTC. Protein: CASSFGLADGEQFF.

The chain is built from TRBV7-2 and TRBJ2-3; TRBD2 matches at 9 bases. The V segment lost 1 base and the J segment 4 bases; nucleotides outside the gene matches: 9. CDR1 is SGHTA and CDR2 is FQGNSA in the germline V gene. The CDR3 spans 17 residues. The CDR3 is CASSLVPAGGSADTQYF. The CDR3 coding sequence is TGTGCCAGCAGCTTAGTCCCAGCGGGAGGTTCAGCAGATACGCAGTATTTT.